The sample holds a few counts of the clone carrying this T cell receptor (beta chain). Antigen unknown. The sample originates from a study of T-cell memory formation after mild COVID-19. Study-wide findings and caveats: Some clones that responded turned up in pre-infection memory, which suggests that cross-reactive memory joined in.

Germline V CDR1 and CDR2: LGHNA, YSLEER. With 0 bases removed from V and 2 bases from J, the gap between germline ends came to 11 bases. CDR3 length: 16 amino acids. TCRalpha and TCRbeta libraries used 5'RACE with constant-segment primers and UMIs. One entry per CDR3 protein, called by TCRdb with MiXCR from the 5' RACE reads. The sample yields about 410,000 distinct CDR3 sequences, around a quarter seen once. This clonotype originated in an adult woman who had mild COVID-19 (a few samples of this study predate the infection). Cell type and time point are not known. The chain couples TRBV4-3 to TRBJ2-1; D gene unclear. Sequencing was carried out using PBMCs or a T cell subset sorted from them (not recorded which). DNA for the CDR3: TGCGCCAGCAGCCAAGATATCACAAGTACCTACAATGAGCAGTTCTTC. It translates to CASSQDITSTYNEQFF.